Listed here is a single T cell receptor beta chain. The sample belongs to a study of blood T cell repertoires in COVID-19. Overall study: Sources were T cells, B-cell-depleted T cells, or PBMCs; the material itself was cDNA or gDNA.

V lost 6 bases to trimming and J lost 0 bases, with 18 bases between them. CDR1 and CDR2 (germline): SGHRS, YFSETQ. This CDR3 is built from 16 residues. Source study methods: The assay estimated nucleated cells by amplifying reference gene primers. Libraries were prepared by immunoSEQ multiplex PCR; TCRdb keeps only in-frame clonotypes and omits some of them. The V and J calls and the clone size are those of that table, but D and trimming were determined from the DNA. The repertoire holds about 93,000 clones, around four fifths seen once, with about 16% in the top ten. This TCR was recovered from a human donor in a cohort sampled during active COVID-19. What was sequenced was peripheral blood. V gene TRBV5-1 combines with J gene TRBJ1-1; tentative D call: TRBD1 (6 bases). In DNA form, the CDR3 reads TGCGCCAGCAAGTTTCAGGTGGACAGCATGAACACTGAAGCTTTCTTT. Translated, it gives CASKFQVDSMNTEAFF. Full variable domain (missing parts from reference TRBV5-1 and TRBJ1-1): KAGVTQTPRYLIKTRGQQVTLSCSPISGHRSVSWYQQTPGQGLQFLFEYFSETQRNKGNFPGRFSGRQFSNSRSEMNVSTLELGDSALYLCASKFQVDSMNTEAFFGQGTRLTVV.